This TCR beta chain was identified in a study of immune cell composition in non-small cell lung cancer. The data were produced by immunoSEQ multiplex PCR, yet TCRdb's version contains in-frame clones alone and is incomplete. The table lists approximately 4,300 clones, under 85% of them singletons. CDR1 is SGHTA and CDR2 is FQGTGA in the germline V gene. CDR3 length equals 17 residues. V was pared by 5 bases and J by 5 bases, with 10 bases of the junction left unmatched. The genes are TRBV7-3 and TRBJ2-1; 12 positions agree with TRBD2. Sequencing was carried out using lung tumor tissue. This TCR came from a human donor with non-small cell lung cancer. This CDR3 reads CASSHITSGRRNNEQFF. CDR3 sequence (DNA): TGTGCCAGCAGCCACATAACTAGCGGGAGGCGGAACAATGAGCAGTTCTTC.